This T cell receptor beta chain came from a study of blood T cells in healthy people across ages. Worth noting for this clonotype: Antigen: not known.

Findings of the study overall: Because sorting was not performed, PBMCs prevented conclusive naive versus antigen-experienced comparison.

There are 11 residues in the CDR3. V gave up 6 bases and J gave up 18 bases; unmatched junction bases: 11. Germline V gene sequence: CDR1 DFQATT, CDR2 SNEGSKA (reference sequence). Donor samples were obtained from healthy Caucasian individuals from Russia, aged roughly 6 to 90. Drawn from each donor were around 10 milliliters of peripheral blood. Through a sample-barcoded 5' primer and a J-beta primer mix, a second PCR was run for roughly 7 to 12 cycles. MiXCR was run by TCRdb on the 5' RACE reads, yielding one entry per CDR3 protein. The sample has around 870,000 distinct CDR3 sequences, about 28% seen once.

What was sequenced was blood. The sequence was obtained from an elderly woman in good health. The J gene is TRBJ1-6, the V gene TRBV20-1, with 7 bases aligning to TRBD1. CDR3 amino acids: CSAERGQHRHF. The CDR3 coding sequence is TGCAGTGCCGAACGGGGACAGCACCGCCACTTT.